The 28 T cell receptor beta chains reported below all come from one sample, sequenced in a study of blood T cells in healthy people across ages. A second about 6 to 12 cycle PCR used barcoded and J-beta primers. Using its own MiXCR run on the 5' RACE reads, TCRdb lists one record per CDR3 protein. The table includes some 900,000 distinct CDR3 sequences, about 28% detected once. Sequencing input: blood. These receptors came from a woman over 75 in good health.

This clonotype was seen at least ten times. The chain employs TRBV29-1 and TRBJ1-1; 7 bases fit TRBD1. The CDR3 is 13 residues long. Trimming took 4 bases from V and 5 from J; bases not matched to a gene: 7. Germline CDR1 and CDR2: SQVTM and ANQGSEA. DNA of the CDR3: TGCAGCGTTGGAGGGACAGTAAGAACTGAAGCTTTCTTT. Encoded protein: CSVGGTVRTEAFF.

There are many counts of this clonotype. The chain joins TRBV27 to TRBJ2-5; 10 nucleotides agree with TRBD2. Germline V gives CDR1 MNHEY, CDR2 SMNVEV (reference sequence). The CDR3 has 16 residues. The trim removed 10 bases at V and 5 bases at J, leaving 16 bases unmatched. The CDR3 DNA reads as TGTGCCACCCGCCCTCTGGGTAGCGGGGGGCTGGAGACCCAGTACTTC. This codes for CATRPLGSGGLETQYF.

In regard to this clonotype: A much larger clone sits a single nucleotide away, making a read error possible. The chain joins TRBV6-1 to TRBJ2-3, with TRBD2 matching over 8 bases. V gave up 7 bases and J gave up 1 base; unmatched junction bases: 7. The CDR3 totals 15 residues. Germline CDR1 and CDR2: MNHNS and SASEGT. The CDR3 sequence is CASNAGGSGTDTQYF. The CDR3 bases are TGTGCCAGCAACGCGGGGGGTAGTGGCACAGATACGCAGTATTTT.

In this sample, this clonotype turned up a few times. The CDR3 protein is CASSYSSGLDNSPLHF. CDR3 nucleotides: TGTGCCAGCAGTTACTCGTCAGGGTTGGATAATTCACCCCTCCACTTT. This rearrangement joins TRBV6-5 to TRBJ1-6; TRBD1 is a possible D gene (5 bases). Trimming cost V 0 bases and J 5 bases, with 11 bases left between them. The germline V gene encodes CDR1 MNHEY and CDR2 SVGAGI. This CDR3 is built from 16 residues.

This clonotype was picked up many times. The chain is built from TRBV4-1 and TRBJ2-7, with 9 positions matching TRBD2. The junction had 3 bases not matched to a gene; V was cut back by 6 bases and J by 0 bases. The CDR3 has 14 amino acids. The germline CDR1 and CDR2 sequences are MGHRA and YSYEKL. The CDR3 DNA sequence: TGCGCCAGCAGTGAGCGGGGGGTCTCCTACGAGCAGTACTTC. This encodes CASSERGVSYEQYF.

This clonotype appeared many times. The chain links TRBV7-9 to TRBJ2-7; D possibly uses TRBD1 or TRBD2 (5 bases each). Germline V gives CDR1 SEHNR, CDR2 FQNEAQ (reference sequence). Trimming left V 3 bases short and J 11 bases short, with 11 bases between. There are 11 residues in the CDR3. As DNA, the CDR3 is TGTGCCAGCAGCTTGGGGGACCAGGAGTACTTC. Amino acid sequence: CASSLGDQEYF.

This clonotype was counted many times. The chain links TRBV28 to TRBJ2-7; D not certain. CDR1 MDHEN and CDR2 SYDVKM come from the germline V gene. The CDR3 totals 15 residues. Trimming removed 6 bases at V and 0 bases at J, with 15 bases between. The CDR3 bases are TGTGCCAGCAGCCTTAGTGGGGTCCTCTCCTACGAGCAGTACTTC. Translation gives CASSLSGVLSYEQYF.

This clonotype has just a few counts. The DNA of the CDR3 is TGCAGTGGCCTAGCGGGAGTCGGGACCCAGTACTTC. Translating gives CSGLAGVGTQYF. V gene TRBV20-1 combines with J gene TRBJ2-5, with TRBD2 matching 10 bases. CDR1 is DFQATT and CDR2 is SNEGSKA in the germline V gene (reference sequence). The CDR3 runs to 12 residues. V gave up 7 bases and J gave up 7 bases; unmatched junction bases: 6.

This clonotype was seen just once. CDR3 in amino acids: CAISESPGGNTEAFF. The CDR3, as DNA: TGTGCCATCAGTGAGTCGCCCGGGGGCAACACTGAAGCTTTCTTT. This rearrangement joins TRBV10-3 to TRBJ1-1; possibly TRBD1 for D (6 bases). Germline V gene data show CDR1 as ENHRY and CDR2 as SYGVKD. Trimming shortened V by 0 bases and J by 2 bases, and 10 bases separated the two germline ends. The CDR3 contains 15 residues.

This clonotype has a count of ten or more. This chain's CDR3 is CASSLDQGTASGYTF. CDR3 DNA: TGTGCCAGCAGCTTAGATCAGGGGACCGCGAGTGGCTACACCTTC. The rearrangement joins TRBV7-9 to TRBJ1-2; TRBD1 might be the D (6 bases). Deletions cut 1 base from V and 7 bases from J, with 16 bases between. CDR1 is SEHNR, CDR2 FQNEAQ, per germline (reference sequence). The CDR3 has 15 amino acids.

Of note for this clonotype: At one boundary the junction diverges from the germline segment, which might be a read error. The chain has TRBV30 and TRBJ2-7; TRBD2 aligns across 8 bases. In germline, CDR1 is GTSNPN, CDR2 SVGIG (reference sequence). This CDR3 region has 14 residues. CDR3 loop: CAWGVRGGREAQYF. CDR3 DNA: TGTGCCTGGGGTGTCCGGGGGGGCCGCGAGGCCCAGTACTTC. Full variable domain (outside the CDR3, taken from reference TRBV30 and TRBJ2-7): SQTIHQWPATLVQPVGSPLSLECTVEGTSNPNLYWYRQAAGRGLQLLFYSVGIGQISSEVPQNLSASRPQDRQFILSSKKLLLSDSGFYLCAWGVRGGREAQYFGPGTRLTVT.

This clonotype occurred a few times. The CDR3 bases are TGCAGTGCTCCCCCCCCAGGGACGAACACTGAAGCTTTCTTT. Translated: CSAPPPGTNTEAFF. This chain uses TRBV20-1 with TRBJ1-1; D may be TRBD1 (5 bases). The CDR3 has 14 residues. The V and J ends lost 5 bases and 1 base respectively, with 14 bases between them. Germline-derived CDR1 and CDR2 are DFQATT and SNEGSKA (reference sequence).

J is TRBJ1-2 and V is TRBV6-5; TRBD1 agrees at 11 bases. The junction had 7 bases not matched to a gene; V was cut back by 6 bases and J by 4 bases. The CDR3 runs 15 residues. CDR1 MNHEY and CDR2 SVGAGI come from the germline V gene. This CDR3 is CASSGWTGGAYGYTF. The CDR3 DNA sequence: TGTGCCAGCAGCGGTTGGACAGGGGGCGCCTATGGCTACACCTTC.

This clonotype was found many times. J is TRBJ2-7 and V is TRBV27; TRBD1 aligns across 7 bases. Trimming took 7 bases from V and 2 from J; bases not matched to a gene: 11. Germline V gives CDR1 MNHEY, CDR2 SMNVEV (reference sequence). CDR3 length: 15 residues. In DNA form, the CDR3 reads TGTGCCAGCACGGAAAGCGGACAGGAGGCCTACGAGCAGTACTTC. Encoded protein: CASTESGQEAYEQYF.

CDR3 nucleotides: TGCAGTGCTAGAGGCCGGGGGATGGACACAGATACGCAGTATTTT. As protein: CSARGRGMDTDTQYF. J is TRBJ2-3 and V is TRBV20-1, with a possible D match to TRBD2 (6 bases). CDR1 and CDR2 (germline): DFQATT, SNEGSKA (reference sequence). This CDR3 has 15 amino acids. The V end lost 1 base, the J end lost 2 bases, and 13 bases lay between the germline ends.

As regards this clonotype: This may arise from a read error, as a much more abundant clone is one base away. CDR3 region: CASSLDPGSYNEQYF. CDR3 nucleotides: TGTGCCAGCAGCTTAGACCCGGGCTCCTACAATGAGCAGTACTTC. V gene TRBV11-2 combines with J gene TRBJ2-1, with D unclear. TRBJ2-7 explains the end of the DNA better; the J call may be wrong. The CDR3 is 15 residues long. Germline V CDR1 and CDR2: SGHAT, FQNNGV.

There are many counts of this clonotype. J is TRBJ1-5 and V is TRBV12-3 or TRBV12-4, with D possibly being TRBD1 (5 bases). Trimming removed 8 bases at V and 2 bases at J, with 10 bases between. The CDR3 runs 13 residues. CDR3 in amino acids: CASGRGGNQPQHF. CDR3 sequence (DNA): TGTGCCAGCGGGCGGGGCGGCAATCAGCCCCAGCATTTT.

This clonotype was observed at least ten times. The V and J genes are TRBV7-9 and TRBJ2-1; unclear D gene. This CDR3 comprises 12 residues. V shed 2 bases and J shed 9 bases, with 8 bases lying between them. CDR1 and CDR2 (germline): SEHNR, FQNEAQ (reference sequence). The CDR3 DNA reads TGTGCCAGCAGCTTATCCAGCAGTGAGCAGTTCTTC. This gives the protein CASSLSSSEQFF.

Only a few counts were recorded for this clonotype. The chain uses TRBV2 and TRBJ1-6; unclear D gene. V was trimmed by 6 bases and J by 7 bases, leaving 7 bases between them. This CDR3 has 12 amino acids. The V gene's germline CDR1 is SNHLY and CDR2 FYNNEI. The chain's CDR3 is CASRGFNSPLHF. CDR3 DNA sequence: TGTGCCAGCAGGGGCTTCAATTCACCCCTCCACTTT.

This clonotype showed up just once. A much larger clonotype is one base distant, so this may be a read error. V gene TRBV10-3 combines with J gene TRBJ1-1; 9 nucleotides line up with TRBD1. This CDR3 contains 14 residues. With V trimmed by 11 bases and J by 1 base, 8 bases remained unmatched. Looked up from germline, CDR1 is ENHRY and CDR2 is SYGVKD. The CDR3 spells CAPGTGGRNTEAFF. The CDR3 DNA reads as TGTGCCCCCGGAACAGGGGGCCGGAACACTGAAGCTTTCTTT.

This clonotype occurred a few times. V usage is TRBV28 and J usage is TRBJ1-4; a possible D gene is TRBD1 (6 bases). The CDR3 is made up of 13 amino acids. V lost 9 bases to trimming and J lost 4 bases, with 12 bases between them. CDR1 and CDR2 from the germline V gene are MDHEN and SYDVKM. The CDR3 region has the DNA TGTGCCAGTTGGGAACAGGGTAATGAAAAACTGTTTTTT. It codes for CASWEQGNEKLFF.

Concerning this clonotype itself: This may arise from a read error, as a much more abundant clone is one base away. The rearrangement uses TRBV27 and TRBJ2-1; 9 positions match TRBD2. The J call may not be correct, given that the DNA end is closer to TRBJ2-7. This CDR3 comprises 17 residues. Germline V gene data show CDR1 as MNHEY and CDR2 as SMNVEV (reference sequence). The chain's CDR3 is CASSLPWRLAVYNEQYF. For the CDR3, the DNA is TGTGCCAGCAGTTTGCCGTGGCGACTAGCGGTCTACAATGAGCAGTACTTC.

This clonotype appeared many times. V gene TRBV12-3 or TRBV12-4 combines with J gene TRBJ2-7; 7 bases are shared with TRBD1. Losses at the gene ends were 7 bases for V and 3 bases for J; bases not matched to a gene: 9. The CDR3 spans 14 residues. The CDR3, as DNA: TGTGCCAGCATTCCAGGACAGGCCCACTACGAGCAGTACTTC. Protein: CASIPGQAHYEQYF.

Concerning this clonotype itself: This may stem from a read error, because a much larger clone lies one nucleotide away. The chain is built from TRBV20-1 and TRBJ2-5; D is tentatively TRBD1 or TRBD2 (6 bases each). CDR3 length: 15 residues. With 5 bases removed from V and 11 bases from J, the gap between germline ends came to 27 bases. Germline V lookup: CDR1 DFQATT, CDR2 SNEGSKA (reference sequence). The CDR3: CSALTGTGAGTEQYF. The CDR3 DNA is TGCAGTGCTCTTACGGGAACGGGGGCAGGGACGGAGCAGTACTTC.

This rearrangement joins TRBV20-1 to TRBJ2-7; perhaps TRBD1 as D (5 bases). The CDR3 consists of 14 residues. Germline V gives CDR1 DFQATT, CDR2 SNEGSKA (reference sequence). V lost 0 bases, J lost 2 bases, and 11 bases lay in between. The CDR3 protein is CSARDPRVPYEQYF. In DNA form, the CDR3 reads TGCAGTGCTAGAGATCCCAGGGTGCCCTACGAGCAGTACTTC.

There are many counts of this clonotype. V usage is TRBV5-1 and J usage is TRBJ1-1; unclear D gene. V was cut by 5 bases and J by 2 bases, with 7 bases left in between. In germline, CDR1 is SGHRS, CDR2 YFSETQ. The CDR3 contains 12 residues. DNA for the CDR3: TGCGCCAGCAGGAGGGATAACACTGAAGCTTTCTTT. Residues: CASRRDNTEAFF.

To note about this clonotype: A much larger clone lies one base from this, so it may be a read error. V is TRBV30 and J is TRBJ2-7; weak D call: TRBD2 (6 bases). Germline V gives CDR1 GTSNPN, CDR2 SVGIG (reference sequence). The CDR3 is 14 amino acids. Trimming removed 5 bases from V and 2 bases from J, with 16 bases in between. CDR3 nucleotides: TGTGCCTGGGGTGGGGACTTCCCAACCTACGAGCAGTACTTC. It encodes CAWGGDFPTYEQYF.

V and J are TRBV30 and TRBJ1-4; no clear D. This CDR3 comprises 13 residues. Germline CDR1 GTSNPN, CDR2 SVGIG (reference sequence). V lost 3 bases and J 4 bases, leaving 9 bases between the germline ends. In DNA form, the CDR3 reads TGTGCCTGGAGGACGACCTATAATGAAAAACTGTTTTTT. This translates into CAWRTTYNEKLFF.